This T cell receptor (beta chain) appears in the sequencing data of a study of a mutant IDH1 vaccine in newly diagnosed glioma. Some clones are missing from TCRdb's copy, which holds only in-frame ones; the method was immunoSEQ multiplex PCR. The sample consists of some 51,000 clones, more than 70% of them appearing once. The CDR3 totals 15 residues. V was cut by 5 bases and J by 5 bases, with 18 bases left in between. Germline V CDR1 and CDR2: SEHNR, FQNEAQ (reference sequence). Documented time point: week 5, during vaccination. Each dose of the vaccine consisted of 300 ug of mutant IDH1 20-mer peptide, with topical imiquimod. Those who donated had recent WHO grade 3 or 4 IDH1-mutant, ATRX-lost astrocytomas. A remark on this clone: The antigen is unknown.

This material consisted of PBMCs, taken from a glioma patient whose treatment included an IDH1 peptide vaccine. The receptor was derived from a woman in her 40s with glioma. This rearrangement joins TRBV7-9 to TRBJ1-1, with D maybe TRBD1 (6 bases). The CDR3 DNA follows: TGTGCCAGCAGCGGTGGGGGGATGAGGGGGACTGAAGCTTTCTTT. This sequence encodes CASSGGGMRGTEAFF.